This T cell receptor (beta chain) came from a study of blood T cell repertoires in COVID-19 (dated by TCRdb to about 2020). Describing the broader study: The collaborator samples originated in the United States, Italy and Spain and spanned the acute and convalescent phases of COVID-19. The prospective study material was composed of cDNA or gDNA derived from T cells, B-cell-depleted T cells, or PBMCs. The dataset comprised deeply sampled blood TCRbeta repertoires from subjects exposed to, actively infected with, or recovered from COVID-19. The repertoires were released in a freely available public database intended as a resource for research on the immune response to SARS-CoV-2. Samples were obtained from the ongoing ImmuneRACE study (first 160 participants) and from roughly 1,300 subjects provided by 6 global collaborators. Sample metadata almost always included a de-identified subject ID, COVID-19 status, age in years and sex. Where available, HLA class I and class II types were obtained from metadata supplied by the sample provider rather than from assay-based typing. The paper's findings and limits, for the study overall: Clinical and demographic metadata were provided uncurated, with the amount varying by source and participant.

Whole blood was collected in K2EDTA tubes by collaborating institutions according to the institutions' own protocols. Collaborator samples were shipped for TCRbeta analysis as frozen whole blood, isolated PBMCs, or DNA extracted from either sample type. About this clone: This receptor's antigen is unknown. No qualities accompany the bases; no much larger clone lies one base away.

TCRbeta CDR3 regions were amplified from genomic DNA using the immunoSEQ Assay, a bias-controlled multiplex PCR. Processing in the source paper ran as follows. Within the assay, amplification of reference gene primers was used to estimate how many nucleated cells each sample contained. Sequence reads were collapsed and filtered to measure the absolute abundance of every unique TCRbeta CDR3 rearrangement. For each sample, productive Simpson clonality was calculated as the square root of Simpson's diversity index over productive rearrangements. TCRdb limited this immuneACCESS table to in-frame rearrangements with V and J called. A share of clones is missing; checked studies link under half to unresolved V genes, and the rest is unexplained. V, J and clone size reflect that table, while D and trimming were determined from the DNA. Present in this sample are 52,000 or so clones, around 80% of which were seen just once. 11% to 15% of the sample belongs to the ten largest clones.

Including the terminal cysteine and phenylalanine, the CDR3 comprises 14 residues. The read is trimmed to its CDR3 DNA, 42 bases read in frame from base 1. CDR1 SEHNR and CDR2 FQNEAQ were looked up in the germline V gene (reference sequence). V and J are trimmed by 2 bases and 4 bases, and the gene matches miss 2 bases of the junction. The TCR sequence derives from a human donor in a cohort sampled during active COVID-19. The sample was peripheral blood. The receptor chain draws on TRBV7-9 and TRBJ2-3; TRBD2 matches 8 bases in the middle. The DNA sequence follows: TGTGCCAGCAGCTTATTAGCGGGATCAGATACGCAGTATTTT. The encoded protein is CASSLLAGSDTQYF.